This T cell receptor (beta chain) was sequenced for a study of blood T cell repertoires in COVID-19. V shed 2 bases, J shed 1 base, and the junction held 5 bases outside the gene matches. Germline CDR1 LNHNV, CDR2 YYDKDF (reference sequence). The CDR3 runs 16 residues. Using immunoSEQ multiplex PCR, the repertoire was profiled, and TCRdb retains in-frame clones only, with some absent. The data hold hundreds of thousands of clones, with around four fifths observed a single time. This chain links TRBV15 with TRBJ2-1; 7 nucleotides line up with TRBD1. The sequencing sample was made of PBMCs or T cells enriched from blood (not recorded which). The sequence was obtained from a man aged 25-45 years with acute COVID-19. The CDR3 loop reads CATSRSLTGSYNEQFF. The CDR3 DNA reads TGTGCCACCAGCAGATCCTTGACAGGGTCCTACAATGAGCAGTTCTTC.